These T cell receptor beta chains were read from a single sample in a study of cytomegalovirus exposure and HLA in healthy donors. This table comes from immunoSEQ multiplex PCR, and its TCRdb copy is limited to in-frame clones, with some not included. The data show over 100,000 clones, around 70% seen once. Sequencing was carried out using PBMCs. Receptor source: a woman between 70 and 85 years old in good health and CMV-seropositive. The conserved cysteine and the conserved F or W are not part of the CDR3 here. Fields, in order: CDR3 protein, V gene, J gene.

CDR3: ASSQPRAGVREAQY
V: TRBV4-1
J: TRBJ2-5

CDR3: ASSQVRSGGLDGELF
V: TRBV6-1
J: TRBJ2-2

CDR3: AWTEWTNYGYT
V: TRBV30
J: TRBJ1-2

CDR3: ASSRSGGGTEAF
V: TRBV7-9
J: TRBJ1-1

CDR3: ASSVGDRMPGANVLT
V: TRBV9
J: TRBJ2-6

CDR3: SAPSGTQY
V: TRBV20-1
J: TRBJ2-5

CDR3: AWGTGGNQPQH
V: TRBV30
J: TRBJ1-5

CDR3: ASSERTGRVTEAF
V: TRBV2
J: TRBJ1-1

CDR3: ASSSAGGVSIQPQH
V: TRBV27
J: TRBJ1-5

CDR3: ASGLTASQNEQF
V: TRBV12-5
J: TRBJ2-1